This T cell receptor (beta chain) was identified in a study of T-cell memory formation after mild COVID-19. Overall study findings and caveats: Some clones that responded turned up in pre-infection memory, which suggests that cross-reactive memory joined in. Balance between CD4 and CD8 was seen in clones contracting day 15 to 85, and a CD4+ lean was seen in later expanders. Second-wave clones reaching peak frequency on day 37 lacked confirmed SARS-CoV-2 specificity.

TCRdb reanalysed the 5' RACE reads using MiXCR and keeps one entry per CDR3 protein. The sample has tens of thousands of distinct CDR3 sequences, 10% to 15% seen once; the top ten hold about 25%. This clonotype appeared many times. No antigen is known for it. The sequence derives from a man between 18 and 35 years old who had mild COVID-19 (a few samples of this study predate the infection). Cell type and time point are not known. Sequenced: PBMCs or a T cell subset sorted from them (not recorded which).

DNA for the CDR3: TGTGCCAGCAGCTTATGGCTAGCTTCAGAGACCCAGTACTTC. Its translation: CASSLWLASETQYF. The rearrangement uses TRBV7-2 and TRBJ2-5, with D perhaps TRBD2 (5 bases). Germline values: CDR1 SGHTA, CDR2 FQGNSA. The CDR3 contains 14 residues. Trimming cost V 2 bases and J 4 bases, with 11 bases left between them.